One and the same sample provided the 23 T cell receptor beta chains below, sequenced in a study of blood T cell repertoires in COVID-19. TCRdb's copy holds only in-frame clones and misses some; the assay was immunoSEQ multiplex PCR. The table includes a few hundred thousand clones, 75% to 90% detected once. The sample was peripheral blood. The source is a woman aged 70-85 years with COVID-19, enrolled during active disease.

This clone was observed once. The chain employs TRBV28 and TRBJ1-4; 9 bases agree with TRBD1. The CDR3 runs to 14 residues. The germline gives CDR1 MDHEN, CDR2 SYDVKM. V shed 4 bases, J shed 7 bases, and the junction held 4 bases outside the gene matches. The chain's CDR3 is CASSSGQGGEKLFF. The CDR3 region has the DNA TGTGCCAGCAGTTCGGGACAGGGAGGTGAAAAACTGTTTTTT.

The chain combines TRBV5-1 with TRBJ2-2, with 10 nucleotides matching TRBD2. V shed 2 bases and J 5 bases; nucleotides not matched to a gene: 6. Per the germline V gene, CDR1 is SGHRS and CDR2 is YFSETQ. The CDR3 runs to 16 residues. The CDR3 sequence: CASSFSGRPGTGELFF. DNA for the CDR3: TGCGCCAGCAGCTTTAGCGGGAGGCCGGGTACCGGGGAGCTGTTTTTT.

This clone was recorded a few times. The chain couples TRBV5-1 to TRBJ1-1, with 11 bases that match TRBD1. J lost 5 bases, V lost 3 bases, and 6 bases had no gene match. The germline CDR1 and CDR2 sequences are SGHRS and YFSETQ. This CDR3 is 15 amino acids long. The chain's CDR3 is CASSWEDRGLTEAFF. The CDR3 bases are TGCGCCAGCAGCTGGGAGGACAGGGGGCTGACTGAAGCTTTCTTT.

CDR3 nucleotides: TGTGCCAGCAGCGTAGTTTCCGGGGGTAGCACTGAAGCTTTCTTT. It encodes CASSVVSGGSTEAFF. The gene calls are TRBV9 and TRBJ1-1; a possible D gene is TRBD1 (5 bases). The CDR3 length is 15 residues. The V and J ends lost 0 bases and 4 bases respectively, with 13 bases between them. CDR1 SGDLS and CDR2 YYNGEE come from the germline V gene. Filled out from reference TRBV9 and TRBJ1-1, the complete variable domain reads DSGVTQTPKHLITATGQRVTLRCSPRSGDLSVYWYQQSLDQGLQFLIQYYNGEERAKGNILERFSAQQFPDLHSELNLSSLELGDSALYFCASSVVSGGSTEAFFGQGTRLTVV.

The chain joins TRBV20-1 to TRBJ2-3, with D perhaps matching TRBD2 (6 bases). V lost 3 bases, J lost 10 bases, and 17 bases lay in between. Germline CDR1 and CDR2: DFQATT and SNEGSKA (reference sequence). The CDR3 totals 13 residues. CDR3: CSASIVGEDAQYF. CDR3 in DNA: TGCAGTGCTAGTATTGTGGGGGAGGACGCGCAGTATTTT.

V is TRBV30 and J is TRBJ2-3, with D perhaps TRBD2 (6 bases). V shed 1 base and J shed 4 bases, with 9 bases lying between them. This CDR3 has 13 amino acids. Germline assignment: CDR1 GTSNPN and CDR2 SVGIG (reference sequence). CDR3 bases: TGTGCCTGGAGTGACGGGAGTTCAGATACGCAGTATTTT. Protein product: CAWSDGSSDTQYF.

V usage is TRBV3-1 (or the pseudogene TRBV3-2) and J usage is TRBJ2-1; tentatively, D is TRBD2 (7 bases). Trimming left V 0 bases short and J 7 bases short, with 10 bases between. The CDR3 consists of 14 residues. Germline CDR1 and CDR2: LGHDT and YNNKEL (reference sequence). The CDR3 DNA follows: TGTGCCAGCAGCCAAGACGCGGGGGCGAATGAGCAGTTCTTC. Amino acids: CASSQDAGANEQFF.

V is TRBV6-1 and J is TRBJ2-1; 9 nucleotides match TRBD1. Germline V gene data show CDR1 as MNHNS and CDR2 as SASEGT. The CDR3 extends over 16 amino acids. The trim removed 2 bases at V and 4 bases at J, leaving 6 bases unmatched. CDR3 amino acids: CASSETGTGLYNEQFF. The CDR3 DNA is TGTGCCAGCAGTGAAACCGGGACAGGGCTATACAATGAGCAGTTCTTC.

This rearrangement joins TRBV12-3 or TRBV12-4 to TRBJ1-1; 8 bases map to TRBD1. Trimming at V came to 7 bases and at J to 4 bases, leaving 5 bases not matched to a gene. There are 13 residues in the CDR3. The CDR3 protein is CASTDREGTEAFF. The CDR3 DNA is TGTGCCAGCACGGACAGGGAAGGCACTGAAGCTTTCTTT.

The gene calls are TRBV6-5 and TRBJ1-4, with TRBD1 as a possible D gene (5 bases). The CDR3 is 14 residues long. The V end lost 2 bases, the J end lost 3 bases, and 7 bases lay between the germline ends. CDR1 is MNHEY and CDR2 is SVGAGI in the germline V gene. The CDR3 DNA is TGTGCCAGCAGTTACGACAGATCTAATGAAAAACTGTTTTTT. This codes for CASSYDRSNEKLFF.

The DNA for the CDR3 is TGTGCCACCAGTGACGGAGGAGGGAACTATGGCTACACCTTC. Translated, it gives CATSDGGGNYGYTF. The chain employs TRBV24-1 and TRBJ1-2; D uncertain. This CDR3 region has 14 residues. In germline, CDR1 is KGHDR, CDR2 SFDVKD. The V end lost 4 bases, the J end lost 2 bases, and 10 bases lay between the germline ends.

V is TRBV23-1 and J is TRBJ2-7; weak D call: TRBD1 (6 bases). TRBV23-1 falls under the ORF class, with uncertain function. This CDR3 region has 16 residues. The V end was cut by 7 bases, the J end by 1 base, with 20 bases between. This CDR3 is CASTTPGQRLSYEQYF. CDR3 DNA: TGCGCCAGCACCACACCGGGACAAAGATTATCCTACGAGCAGTACTTC.

This clone was counted a single time. The chain carries TRBV3-1 (or the pseudogene TRBV3-2) and TRBJ2-1, with 10 bases fitting TRBD1. Losses at the gene ends were 8 bases for V and 9 bases for J; bases not matched to a gene: 7. The length of the CDR3 is 13 residues. CDR1 and CDR2 (germline): LGHDT, YNNKEL (reference sequence). The CDR3 region is CASGRDRGGEQFF. DNA for the CDR3: TGTGCCAGCGGTCGGGACAGGGGAGGTGAGCAGTTCTTC.

The chain couples TRBV10-3 to TRBJ2-1, with 9 bases lining up with TRBD2. The CDR3 spans 14 residues. CDR1 and CDR2 (germline): ENHRY, SYGVKD. The J segment lost 6 bases and the V segment lost 6 bases, leaving 6 bases of the junction unmatched. CDR3 sequence reads: CAISWGGRANEQFF. CDR3 coding DNA: TGTGCCATCAGCTGGGGCGGGAGGGCCAATGAGCAGTTCTTC.

The sample holds one count of this clone. V and J are TRBV6-6 and TRBJ1-1, with TRBD1 matching over 8 bases. Germline lookup yields CDR1 MNHNY and CDR2 SVGAGI (reference sequence). V dropped 6 bases and J dropped 0; count of bases not matched to a gene: 6. This CDR3 contains 15 residues. CDR3 coding DNA: TGTGCCAGCAGCGGACAGGGCTTAATGAACACTGAAGCTTTCTTT. This codes for CASSGQGLMNTEAFF.

The chain is built from TRBV4-2 and TRBJ2-3; D might be TRBD2 (6 bases). The V end was cut by 0 bases, the J end by 2 bases, with 21 bases between. This CDR3 comprises 19 residues. Germline CDR1 LGHNA, CDR2 YNFKEQ. The CDR3 DNA sequence: TGTGCCAGCAGCCAAGAAGGAGGTGGGGGTAGCGGATCCACAGATACGCAGTATTTT. Translation gives CASSQEGGGGSGSTDTQYF.

The CDR3 protein is CASLSAGDEQFF. CDR3 in DNA: TGTGCCAGTCTTTCAGCGGGAGATGAGCAGTTCTTC. This rearrangement joins TRBV19 to TRBJ2-1; 8 nucleotides match TRBD2. V was pared by 8 bases and J by 8 bases, with 5 bases of the junction left unmatched. The CDR3 is made up of 12 amino acids. The germline V gene encodes CDR1 LNHDA and CDR2 SQIVND (reference sequence). The complete variable domain, with remaining parts taken from reference TRBV19 and TRBJ2-1, reads DGGITQSPKYLFRKEGQNVTLSCEQNLNHDAMYWYRQDPGQGLRLIYYSQIVNDFQKGDIAEGYSVSREKKESFPLTVTSAQKNPTAFYLCASLSAGDEQFFGPGTRLTVL.

The chain carries TRBV28 and TRBJ2-1; TRBD2 matches at 8 bases. Looked up from germline, CDR1 is MDHEN and CDR2 is SYDVKM. CDR3 length equals 16 residues. V was pared by 5 bases and J by 2 bases, with 8 bases of the junction left unmatched. The CDR3 coding sequence is TGTGCCAGCAGTAAAGGGACTAGAGGAACCTACAATGAGCAGTTCTTC. Translated, it gives CASSKGTRGTYNEQFF. The whole variable domain, filled in from reference TRBV28 and TRBJ2-1, reads DVKVTQSSRYLVKRTGEKVFLECVQDMDHENMFWYRQDPGLGLRLIYFSYDVKMKEKGDIPEGYSVSREKKERFSLILESASTNQTSMYLCASSKGTRGTYNEQFFGPGTRLTVL.

The chain uses TRBV29-1 and TRBJ2-5; 7 bases are shared with TRBD2. The CDR3 extends over 12 amino acids. Per the germline V gene, CDR1 is SQVTM and CDR2 is ANQGSEA. Trimming took 4 bases from V and 5 from J; bases not matched to a gene: 4. For the CDR3, the DNA is TGCAGCGTTGCGCTGGGGGGGGAGACCCAGTACTTC. Translating gives CSVALGGETQYF.

V and J are TRBV27 and TRBJ2-4; D perhaps matches TRBD1 (6 bases). The CDR3 length is 16 residues. The ends were cut back, 5 bases at V and 0 bases at J, with 14 bases in the middle. The germline gives CDR1 MNHEY, CDR2 SMNVEV (reference sequence). The CDR3 nucleotides are TGTGCCAGCAGTACGACAGGCGTCTTAGCCAAAAACATTCAGTACTTC. Its translation is CASSTTGVLAKNIQYF.

The chain links TRBV19 to TRBJ2-3; a weak D match, TRBD2 (7 bases). The germline CDR1 and CDR2 sequences are LNHDA and SQIVND (reference sequence). V lost 1 base and J lost 2, with 16 bases in between. The CDR3 spans 17 residues. The DNA for the CDR3 is TGTGCCAGTAGTATAGCCGGAGCGGGGACAAACACAGATACGCAGTATTTT. Encoded protein: CASSIAGAGTNTDTQYF.

This chain links TRBV5-1 with TRBJ2-2, with 10 bases that match TRBD1. V gave up 0 bases and J gave up 10 bases; unmatched junction bases: 12. The CDR3 contains 17 residues. Germline CDR1 SGHRS, CDR2 YFSETQ. DNA for the CDR3: TGCGCCAGCAGCTTGGCGGACAGGGGGAATTTTAACGAGGAGCTGTTTTTT. It encodes CASSLADRGNFNEELFF.

The chain carries TRBV19 and TRBJ2-7, with TRBD2 identical over 7 bases. Per the germline V gene, CDR1 is LNHDA and CDR2 is SQIVND (reference sequence). The CDR3 runs 15 residues. After removal of 3 bases from V and 4 bases from J, the junction contained 9 bases not matched to a gene. The CDR3 nucleotides read TGTGCCAGTAGTATTGGGGCTAGCGGCAATTACGAGCAGTACTTC. Translated, it gives CASSIGASGNYEQYF.